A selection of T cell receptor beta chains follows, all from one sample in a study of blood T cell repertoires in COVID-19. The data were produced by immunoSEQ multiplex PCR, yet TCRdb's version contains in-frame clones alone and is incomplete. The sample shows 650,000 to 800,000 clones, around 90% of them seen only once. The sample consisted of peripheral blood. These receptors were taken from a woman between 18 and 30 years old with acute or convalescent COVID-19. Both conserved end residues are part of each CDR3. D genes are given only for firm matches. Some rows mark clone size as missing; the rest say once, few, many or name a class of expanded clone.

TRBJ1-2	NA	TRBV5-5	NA	CASSANWGVTNYGYTF	TGTGCCAGCAGCGCCAATTGGGGGGTGACTAACTATGGCTACACCTTC
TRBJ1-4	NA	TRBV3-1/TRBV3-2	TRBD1	CASSHQTGGNEKLFF	TGTGCCAGCAGCCACCAGACAGGGGGTAATGAAAAACTGTTTTTT
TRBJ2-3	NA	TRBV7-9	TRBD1	CASSLGNRGSDTQYF	TGTGCCAGCAGCTTAGGGAACAGGGGGTCAGATACGCAGTATTTT
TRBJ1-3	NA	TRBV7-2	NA	CASSRSGSGNTIYF	TGTGCCAGCAGCCGGTCAGGTTCTGGAAACACCATATATTTT
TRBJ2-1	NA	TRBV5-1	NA	CASSRSFDEQFF	TGCGCCAGCAGCCGGAGCTTCGATGAGCAGTTCTTC
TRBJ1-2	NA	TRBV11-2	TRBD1	CASSPKPTGAYNYGYTF	TGTGCCAGCAGCCCCAAACCAACAGGGGCCTATAACTATGGCTACACCTTC
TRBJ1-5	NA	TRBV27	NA	CASSLRVEPQHF	TGTGCCAGCAGCCTCAGGGTCGAGCCCCAGCATTTT
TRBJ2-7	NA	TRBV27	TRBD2	CASSPLASRLAGAYEQYF	TGTGCCAGCAGTCCACTCGCCAGCCGACTAGCGGGGGCCTACGAGCAGTACTTC
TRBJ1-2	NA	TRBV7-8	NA	CASSLAPGNGYTF	TGTGCCAGCAGCTTAGCGCCAGGGAATGGCTACACCTTC
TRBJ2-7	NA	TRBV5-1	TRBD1	CASNKDRGTYEQYF	TGCGCCAGCAACAAGGACAGGGGGACCTACGAGCAGTACTTC
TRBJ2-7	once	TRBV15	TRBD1	CATSRGRDGTDEQYF	TGTGCCACCAGCAGAGGAAGGGACGGGACAGACGAGCAGTACTTC
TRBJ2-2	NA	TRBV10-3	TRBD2	CAISDGTRSGGELFF	TGTGCCATCAGTGATGGGACTAGGAGTGGCGGGGAGCTGTTTTTT
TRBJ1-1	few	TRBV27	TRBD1	CASSSRRRGLVDTEAFF	TGTGCCAGCAGTTCGCGACGGAGGGGGCTTGTGGACACTGAAGCTTTCTTT
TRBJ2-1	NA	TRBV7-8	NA	CASSLTRGAMSSYNEQFF	TGTGCCAGCAGCTTGACTCGGGGGGCCATGAGCTCCTACAATGAGCAGTTCTTC
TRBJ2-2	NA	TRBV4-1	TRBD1	CASSQGPGTGGTGELFF	TGCGCCAGCAGCCAGGGACCCGGGACAGGGGGCACCGGGGAGCTGTTTTTT
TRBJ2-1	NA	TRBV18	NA	CASSFGRVNEQFF	TGTGCCAGCTCATTCGGCAGGGTCAATGAGCAGTTCTTC
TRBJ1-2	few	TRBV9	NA	CASSPSGSHQFYGYTF	TGTGCCAGCAGCCCCTCCGGGAGCCATCAATTCTATGGCTACACCTTC
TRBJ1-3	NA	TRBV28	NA	CASSFQTGRANTIYF	TGTGCCAGCAGTTTTCAAACAGGGCGAGCAAACACCATATATTTT
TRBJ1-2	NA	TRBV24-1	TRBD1	CATSEPGTGEGYTF	TGTGCCACCAGTGAACCTGGGACAGGGGAAGGGTACACCTTC
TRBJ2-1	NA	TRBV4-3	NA	CASSQDLTYNEQFF	TGCGCCAGCAGCCAAGATTTAACCTACAATGAGCAGTTCTTC
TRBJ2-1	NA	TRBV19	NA	CASNGGTPPVEQFF	TGTGCCAGTAATGGGGGGACCCCTCCTGTAGAGCAGTTCTTC
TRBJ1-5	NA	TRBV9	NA	CASSAGVINQPQHF	TGTGCCAGCAGCGCAGGGGTGATCAATCAGCCCCAGCATTTT
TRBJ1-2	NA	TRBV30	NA	CAWRNSPNYGYTF	TGTGCCTGGAGGAATAGTCCTAACTATGGCTACACCTTC
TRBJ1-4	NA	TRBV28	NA	CASSLRTNEKLFF	TGTGCCAGCAGTTTGAGAACTAATGAAAAACTGTTTTTT
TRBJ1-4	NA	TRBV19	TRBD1	CASRSGQGDEKLFF	TGTGCCAGTAGGTCCGGACAGGGGGATGAAAAACTGTTTTTT
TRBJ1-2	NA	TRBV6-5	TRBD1	CASSYAGTAPYGYTF	TGTGCCAGCAGTTACGCCGGGACAGCCCCCTATGGCTACACCTTC
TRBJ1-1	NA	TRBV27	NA	CASREGLGLTEAFF	TGTGCCAGCAGAGAGGGTCTGGGACTCACTGAAGCTTTCTTT
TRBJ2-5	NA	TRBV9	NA	CASSVGAGTQETQYF	TGTGCCAGCAGCGTAGGGGCGGGGACTCAAGAGACCCAGTACTTC
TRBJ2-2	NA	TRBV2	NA	CASSELLLGELFF	TGTGCCAGCAGTGAGTTGCTACTCGGGGAGCTGTTTTTT
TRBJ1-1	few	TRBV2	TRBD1	CASNQGQGLNEAFF	TGTGCCAGCAACCAGGGACAGGGGTTGAATGAAGCTTTCTTT
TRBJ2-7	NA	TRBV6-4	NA	CASSPDSSYEQYF	TGTGCCAGCAGCCCGGACAGCTCCTACGAGCAGTACTTC
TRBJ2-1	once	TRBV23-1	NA	CASSPGAGARTLSSYNEQFF	TGCGCCAGCAGTCCGGGGGCGGGGGCGCGGACTTTAAGCTCCTACAATGAGCAGTTCTTC
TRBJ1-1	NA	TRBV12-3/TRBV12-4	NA	CASSLNLGEAFF	TGTGCCAGCAGTTTAAACCTGGGCGAAGCTTTCTTT
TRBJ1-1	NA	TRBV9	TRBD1	CASSQGAEAFF	TGTGCCAGCAGCCAGGGGGCTGAAGCTTTCTTT
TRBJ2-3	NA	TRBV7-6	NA	CASSSTGSRSTDTQYF	TGTGCCAGCAGCTCAACAGGGTCTAGGAGCACAGATACGCAGTATTTT
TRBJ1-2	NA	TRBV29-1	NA	CSGVTDNYGYTF	TGCAGCGGGGTGACAGATAACTATGGCTACACCTTC
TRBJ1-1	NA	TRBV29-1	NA	CSVVIRANTEAFF	TGCAGCGTTGTAATTCGAGCGAACACTGAAGCTTTCTTT
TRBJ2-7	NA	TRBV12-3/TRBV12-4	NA	CASSLVYSYEQYF	TGTGCCAGCAGTTTAGTGTATTCCTACGAGCAGTACTTC
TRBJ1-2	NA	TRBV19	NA	CASKQNLDYGYTF	TGTGCCAGTAAACAGAATTTGGACTATGGCTACACCTTC
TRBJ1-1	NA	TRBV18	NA	CASSQGGLEAFF	TGTGCCAGCTCACAAGGAGGCCTTGAAGCTTTCTTT
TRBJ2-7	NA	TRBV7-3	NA	CASSPGTIPYEQYF	TGTGCCAGCAGCCCGGGGACAATCCCCTACGAGCAGTACTTC
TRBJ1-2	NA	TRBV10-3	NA	CAIRPTGDRGYTF	TGTGCCATCAGACCCACCGGGGATAGGGGCTACACCTTC
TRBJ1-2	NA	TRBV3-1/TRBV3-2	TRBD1	CASSRPGQGGYTF	TGTGCCAGCAGCCGACCGGGACAGGGAGGCTACACCTTC
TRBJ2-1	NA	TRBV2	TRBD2	CATGGDEQFF	TGTGCCACCGGGGGGGATGAGCAGTTCTTC
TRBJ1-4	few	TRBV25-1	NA	CASSLPQGANEKLFF	TGTGCCAGCAGTCTACCACAGGGCGCTAATGAAAAACTGTTTTTT
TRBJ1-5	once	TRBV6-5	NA	CASSRAPNQPQHF	TGTGCCAGCAGCAGGGCCCCCAATCAGCCCCAGCATTTT
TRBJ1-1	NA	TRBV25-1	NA	CASSEVSTRRAFF	TGTGCCAGCAGTGAGGTCTCCACTAGAAGAGCTTTCTTT
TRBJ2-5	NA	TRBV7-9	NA	CASSPLTGNIQETQYF	TGTGCCAGCAGCCCGCTGACGGGAAATATTCAAGAGACCCAGTACTTC
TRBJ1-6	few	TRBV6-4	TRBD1	CARIRQGFHNSPLHF	TGTGCCAGAATTCGACAGGGGTTCCATAATTCACCCCTCCACTTT
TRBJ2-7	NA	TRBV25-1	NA	CASRGTPSYEQYF	TGTGCCAGCAGGGGGACACCTTCCTACGAGCAGTACTTC
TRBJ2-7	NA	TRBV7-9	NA	CASRRLAGTSRDEQYF	TGTGCCAGCAGGCGTCTCGCCGGGACAAGTCGCGACGAGCAGTACTTC
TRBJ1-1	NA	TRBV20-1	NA	CSALRYTEAFF	TGCAGTGCTTTGAGGTACACTGAAGCTTTCTTT
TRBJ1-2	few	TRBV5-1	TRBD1	CASSLSVGQGTYGYTF	TGCGCCAGCAGCTTGAGTGTGGGACAGGGGACCTATGGCTACACCTTC
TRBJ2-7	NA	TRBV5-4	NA	CASSLGAGAGYEQYF	TGTGCCAGCAGCTTGGGGGCAGGGGCGGGCTACGAGCAGTACTTC
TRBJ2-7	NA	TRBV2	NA	CASTLGSPDAYEQYF	TGTGCCAGCACCCTCGGGTCCCCCGACGCCTACGAGCAGTACTTC
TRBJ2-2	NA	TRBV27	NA	CASSFGQGNTGELFF	TGTGCCAGCAGTTTCGGGCAGGGCAACACCGGGGAGCTGTTTTTT
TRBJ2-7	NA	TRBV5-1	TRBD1	CASRTGETYEQYF	TGCGCCAGTCGGACAGGGGAAACCTACGAGCAGTACTTC
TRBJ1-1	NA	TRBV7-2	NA	CASSLEGGTGEAFF	TGTGCCAGCAGCTTAGAAGGAGGTACGGGGGAAGCTTTCTTT